This is a list of T cell receptor beta chains from one sample in a study of blood T cell repertoires in COVID-19. Method: immunoSEQ multiplex PCR; TCRdb's copy keeps in-frame clones and lacks some. Of hundreds of thousands of clones listed, around 85% are singletons. The sample comprised PBMCs or T cells enriched from blood (not recorded which). Every receptor here comes from a woman aged 40 to 55 who had recovered from COVID-19. Each CDR3 is given with its conserved first and last residue. The D gene is left open where the match is weak. Size is omitted from some rows. Given values are once, few, many or a class for expanded clones.

cdr3_aa cdr3_nt j_call v_call clone_size d_call
CASSPRDYPTDTQYF TGTGCCAGCAGCCCACGGGACTACCCCACAGATACGCAGTATTTT TRBJ2-3 TRBV3-1/TRBV3-2 NA TRBD2
CASSLYRGTGANVLTF TGTGCCAGCAGTTTATATCGGGGAACCGGGGCCAACGTCCTGACTTTC TRBJ2-6 TRBV27 NA NA
CASSLQGNEQFF TGTGCCAGCAGCCTACAGGGTAATGAGCAGTTCTTC TRBJ2-1 TRBV5-6 NA NA
CASSTGGNTEAFF TGTGCCAGCAGCACAGGGGGCAACACTGAAGCTTTCTTT TRBJ1-1 TRBV2 once TRBD1
CASSPGTRGTGTEAFF TGTGCCAGCAGCCCTGGGACAAGAGGAACTGGTACTGAAGCTTTCTTT TRBJ1-1 TRBV11-2 once NA
CASNGQTAGTRAYNEQFF TGCGCCAGCAATGGACAGACTGCCGGGACTAGAGCCTACAATGAGCAGTTCTTC TRBJ2-1 TRBV10-1 NA TRBD2
CASSPGPSGNTIYF TGTGCCAGCAGCCCAGGGCCCTCTGGAAACACCATATATTTT TRBJ1-3 TRBV11-2 NA NA
CASSGQGGTGELFF TGTGCCAGCAGTGGACAGGGCGGAACCGGGGAGCTGTTTTTT TRBJ2-2 TRBV6-4 NA TRBD1
CASSLSGATETQYF TGTGCCAGCAGCTTATCAGGGGCTACGGAGACCCAGTACTTC TRBJ2-5 TRBV7-8 NA NA
CSVVAWTGGYTF TGCAGCGTTGTTGCCTGGACAGGAGGCTACACCTTC TRBJ1-2 TRBV29-1 NA TRBD1
CASSLVGGEQYF TGTGCCAGCAGTTTAGTAGGGGGCGAGCAGTACTTC TRBJ2-7 TRBV12-3/TRBV12-4 once NA
CASSGQGNPSQETQYF TGTGCCAGCAGCGGACAGGGAAACCCAAGCCAAGAGACCCAGTACTTC TRBJ2-5 TRBV5-4 NA TRBD1
CSAGGGRSYEQYF TGCAGCGCCGGGGGGGGTAGGTCGTACGAGCAGTACTTC TRBJ2-7 TRBV29-1 NA TRBD2
CASSSRNEQYF TGTGCCAGCAGCTCTCGTAACGAGCAGTACTTC TRBJ2-7 TRBV5-8 NA NA
CSVGVGGAGNTIYF TGCAGCGTCGGGGTTGGAGGGGCTGGAAACACCATATATTTT TRBJ1-3 TRBV29-1 NA NA
CATSTRRRTAPYEQYF TGTGCCACCAGCACCCGAAGGAGGACGGCCCCCTACGAGCAGTACTTC TRBJ2-7 TRBV15 NA NA
CASRLTGARNTIYF TGTGCCAGCAGATTGACAGGGGCCCGTAACACCATATATTTT TRBJ1-3 TRBV28 NA TRBD1
CSVEGGTSSYNEQFF TGCAGCGTTGAGGGCGGGACTAGCTCCTACAATGAGCAGTTCTTC TRBJ2-1 TRBV29-1 NA TRBD2
CASSPGTSGNTGELFF TGCGCCAGCAGCCCCGGGACTAGCGGGAACACCGGGGAGCTGTTTTTT TRBJ2-2 TRBV4-3 NA TRBD2
CASALNLQGPRDEQFF TGTGCCAGCGCCCTAAACCTTCAGGGTCCCAGAGATGAGCAGTTCTTC TRBJ2-1 TRBV14 NA NA
CASSVERDYNEQFF TGTGCCAGCAGCGTAGAGCGGGACTACAATGAGCAGTTCTTC TRBJ2-1 TRBV9 NA TRBD2
CASSTRQVNTGELFF TGTGCCAGCAGTACAAGACAGGTCAACACCGGGGAGCTGTTTTTT TRBJ2-2 TRBV6-5 NA NA
CASSSPAGSNEQFF TGTGCCAGCTCGTCACCCGCGGGGTCAAATGAGCAGTTCTTC TRBJ2-1 TRBV18 NA NA
CASSLLPPPAEQYF TGTGCCAGCAGCTTACTACCACCACCCGCCGAGCAGTACTTC TRBJ2-7 TRBV7-2 NA NA
CASSLAAGPSTDTQYF TGTGCCAGCAGCTTAGCAGCGGGGCCTAGCACAGATACGCAGTATTTT TRBJ2-3 TRBV7-2 once TRBD2